A selection of T cell receptor beta chains follows, all from one sample in a study of spatial heterogeneity in lung cancer. Using its own MiXCR run on the 5' RACE reads, TCRdb lists one record per CDR3 protein. The sample holds several thousand distinct CDR3 sequences, 15% to 20% seen once. Sequenced here: lung tumor tissue, sampled at surgery. The receptors derive from a male donor with early-stage non-small cell lung cancer. Each CDR3 is given without its conserved first and last residue.

cdr3_length j_call v_call cdr3_aa
10 TRBJ2-3 TRBV9 ASSPWTGPTY
14 TRBJ2-2 TRBV4-3 ASSQDTPGNTGELF
13 TRBJ2-7 TRBV7-2 ASSLGLAYSYEQY
10 TRBJ1-5 TRBV7-9 ASSRLGQPQH
11 TRBJ1-1 TRBV6-1 ASSEWRNTEAF
13 TRBJ2-5 TRBV20-1 SAGTAGTFQETQY
13 TRBJ2-1 TRBV20-1 SGRPVGGAMDEQF
16 TRBJ2-3 TRBV10-3 AISEPGQEEGGTDTQY
10 TRBJ2-7 TRBV3-1 ASSQTFYEQY
16 TRBJ2-5 TRBV12-3/TRBV12-4 ASSLRTSGGSSGETQY
17 TRBJ2-3 TRBV4-2 ASSPPRAGGPTGTDTQY
11 TRBJ2-3 TRBV11-3 ASSSGGADTQY
11 TRBJ2-1 TRBV28 ASSDRENNEQF
12 TRBJ2-7 TRBV3-1 ASSQDPRYYEQY
12 TRBJ2-7 TRBV10-3 AIRRTAGGDEQY
12 TRBJ2-3 TRBV7-9 ASSIRLGPDTQY
13 TRBJ2-7 TRBV5-1 ASSFHEGARYEQY